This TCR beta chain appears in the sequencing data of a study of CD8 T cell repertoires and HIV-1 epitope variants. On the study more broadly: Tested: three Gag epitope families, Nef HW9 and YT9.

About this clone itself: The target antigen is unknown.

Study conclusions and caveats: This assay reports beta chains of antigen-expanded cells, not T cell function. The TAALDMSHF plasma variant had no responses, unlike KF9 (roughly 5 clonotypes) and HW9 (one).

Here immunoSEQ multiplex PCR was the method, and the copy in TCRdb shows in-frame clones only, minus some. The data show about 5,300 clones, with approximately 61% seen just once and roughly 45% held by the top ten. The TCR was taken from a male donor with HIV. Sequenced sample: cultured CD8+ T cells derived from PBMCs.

The CDR3 DNA follows: TGCGCCAGCAGCCCCGTTTCGGGACAGCAAGAGACCCAGTACTTC. This sequence encodes CASSPVSGQQETQYF. J is TRBJ2-5 and V is TRBV5-1; 7 bases are shared with TRBD1. The CDR3 loop spans 15 amino acids. The junction had 8 bases not matched to a gene; V was cut back by 4 bases and J by 2 bases. Germline CDR1 SGHRS, CDR2 YFSETQ.